The 17 T cell receptor beta chains below were found in one sample sequenced in a study of T-cell memory formation after mild COVID-19. A single record per CDR3 protein comes from TCRdb applying MiXCR to the 5' RACE reads. The sample consists of hundreds of thousands of distinct CDR3 sequences, roughly 18% of them appearing once. Sequenced input: PBMCs or a T cell subset sorted from them (not recorded which). These receptors all stem from an adult woman who had mild COVID-19 (a few samples of this study predate the infection). Cell type and time point are not known.

J is TRBJ1-5 and V is TRBV20-1; D is unresolved. Trimming removed 8 bases at V and 6 bases at J, with 17 bases between. Germline V gene lookup returns CDR1 DFQATT and CDR2 SNEGSKA (reference sequence). The CDR3 is 13 residues long. CDR3 bases: TGCAGTACCTCCAGGTCAATGGGTCAGCCCCAGCATTTT. This translates into CSTSRSMGQPQHF.

This sequence joins TRBV7-9 and TRBJ2-1, with 8 positions matching TRBD2. Germline values: CDR1 SEHNR, CDR2 FQNEAQ (reference sequence). V was pared by 4 bases and J by 9 bases, with 14 bases of the junction left unmatched. The CDR3 is 16 amino acids. CDR3 coding DNA: TGTGCCAGCAGCTCCCTTAGCGGGGAGCTTGAAGCTGAGCAGTTCTTC. This encodes CASSSLSGELEAEQFF.

This clonotype was observed many times. The chain couples TRBV11-2 to TRBJ2-1; no firm D call. The CDR3 sequence is 13 residues long. V lost 1 base, J lost 5 bases, and 6 bases lay in between. Germline V gene lookup returns CDR1 SGHAT and CDR2 FQNNGV. The CDR3 coding sequence is TGTGCCAGCAGCTTAGGCCTGAACAATGAGCAGTTCTTC. Translation gives CASSLGLNNEQFF.

The gene calls are TRBV6-5 and TRBJ2-4; 10 bases match TRBD2. V lost 5 bases to trimming and J lost 5 bases; unmatched junction nucleotides: 9. There are 16 residues in the CDR3. CDR1 MNHEY and CDR2 SVGAGI come from the germline V gene. The CDR3 sequence is CASSTLGLAVENIQYF. The CDR3 nucleotides are TGTGCCAGCAGTACCCTCGGACTAGCGGTCGAAAACATTCAGTACTTC.

This clonotype was seen a handful of times. V is TRBV7-2 and J is TRBJ1-1, with 9 positions matching TRBD1. The CDR3 length is 14 residues. The ends lost 5 bases at V and 8 bases at J; junction bases unmatched: 9. From germline, CDR1 is SGHTA and CDR2 FQGNSA. The CDR3 loop is CASSPGQGSLEAFF. The CDR3 nucleotides are TGTGCCAGCAGCCCCGGACAGGGGAGCCTCGAAGCTTTCTTT.

Only a few counts were recorded for this clonotype. The V and J genes are TRBV21-1 and TRBJ2-7. TRBV21-1 is a pseudogene locus. The CDR3 runs to 16 residues. Here the CDR3 DNA reads TGTGCCAGCAGCAAATTGGGTGCAGGGGGCTCCTACGAGCAGTACTTC. Protein product: CASSKLGAGGSYEQYF.

V gene TRBV5-6 combines with J gene TRBJ2-1; 9 positions match TRBD1. The V segment lost 2 bases and the J segment 9 bases; nucleotides outside the gene matches: 6. The CDR3 is 14 residues long. Germline assignment: CDR1 SGHDT and CDR2 YYEEEE. CDR3 sequence (DNA): TGTGCCAGCAGCTTTGGGACAGGGTCGAGTGAGCAGTTCTTC. It specifies CASSFGTGSSEQFF.

This clonotype was seen a few times. J is TRBJ1-1 and V is TRBV7-9; 9 bases fit TRBD1. Per the germline V gene, CDR1 is SEHNR and CDR2 is FQNEAQ (reference sequence). The CDR3 consists of 14 residues. Trimming cost V 4 bases and J 3 bases; bases outside gene matches: 3. The CDR3 here is CASSSGQGHTEAFF. CDR3 nucleotides: TGTGCCAGCAGCTCAGGACAGGGGCACACTGAAGCTTTCTTT.

Only a few counts were recorded for this clonotype. This chain uses TRBV5-4 with TRBJ1-5, with D perhaps TRBD1 (5 bases). Deletions cut 3 bases from V and 4 bases from J, with 17 bases between. The germline gives CDR1 SGHNT, CDR2 YYREEE (reference sequence). The CDR3 runs to 16 residues. CDR3 region: CASSSFGAGQNQPQHF. The CDR3 nucleotides read TGTGCCAGCAGCTCATTTGGGGCGGGGCAAAATCAGCCCCAGCATTTT. Full variable domain (outside the CDR3, taken from reference TRBV5-4 and TRBJ1-5): ETGVTQSPTHLIKTRGQQVTLRCSSQSGHNTVSWYQQALGQGPQFIFQYYREEENGRGNFPPRFSGLQFPNYSSELNVNALELDDSALYLCASSSFGAGQNQPQHFGDGTRLSIL.

This clonotype was counted between two and nine times. The genes are TRBV13 and TRBJ1-5, with D tentatively TRBD1 (5 bases). Trimming removed 5 bases at V and 3 bases at J, with 11 bases between. The CDR3 is 14 amino acids. Per the germline V gene, CDR1 is PRHDT and CDR2 is FYEKMQ (reference sequence). The CDR3 bases are TGTGCCAGCAGCCAAAGGGGTATCAATCAGCCCCAGCATTTT. It translates to CASSQRGINQPQHF.

This clonotype was seen a handful of times. The chain has TRBV6-5 and TRBJ2-7, with D unresolved. Germline values: CDR1 MNHEY, CDR2 SVGAGI. The CDR3 is made up of 16 amino acids. V lost 0 bases to trimming and J lost 2 bases, with 14 bases between them. CDR3 protein: CASSYSFGLSTYEQYF. The CDR3 DNA is TGTGCCAGCAGTTACTCTTTCGGGCTCTCGACCTACGAGCAGTACTTC.

This clonotype was detected a few times. The chain links TRBV4-1 to TRBJ2-2, with D tentatively TRBD2 (5 bases). The ends were cut back, 4 bases at V and 0 bases at J, with 12 bases in the middle. The CDR3 length is 16 residues. Germline loops: CDR1 MGHRA, CDR2 YSYEKL. In DNA, the CDR3 is TGCGCCAGCAGCCCACTCCACGGGACGAACACCGGGGAGCTGTTTTTT. Amino acid sequence: CASSPLHGTNTGELFF.

J is TRBJ2-1 and V is TRBV12-3 or TRBV12-4; D is ambiguous. With 3 bases removed from V and 8 bases from J, the gap between germline ends came to 8 bases. The CDR3 runs to 12 residues. The CDR3 nucleotides read TGTGCCAGCAGTTTGGTAGCTCATGAGCAGTTCTTC. This encodes CASSLVAHEQFF.

The chain couples TRBV9 to TRBJ2-6, with no clear D. CDR1 and CDR2 from the germline V gene are SGDLS and YYNGEE. The germline V and J ends were trimmed by 3 bases and 0 bases, with 10 bases remaining between them. The CDR3 length is 16 residues. The CDR3 sequence: CASSDPPISGANVLTF. CDR3 nucleotide sequence: TGTGCCAGCAGCGACCCTCCGATCTCTGGGGCCAACGTCCTGACTTTC.

The V call is TRBV5-6, the J call TRBJ2-2, with 10 bases fitting TRBD2. Germline values: CDR1 SGHDT, CDR2 YYEEEE. With V trimmed by 0 bases and J by 1 base, 6 bases remained unmatched. The CDR3 length is 18 residues. CDR3 sequence: CASSLGASGRRNTGELFF. CDR3 bases: TGTGCCAGCAGCTTGGGCGCTAGCGGGAGAAGGAACACCGGGGAGCTGTTTTTT.

This clonotype was observed a few times. The chain employs TRBV24-1 and TRBJ2-1; 9 bases align to TRBD2. CDR3 length: 14 residues. CDR1 and CDR2 from the germline V gene are KGHDR and SFDVKD. With V trimmed by 7 bases and J by 6 bases, 6 bases remained unmatched. The CDR3 coding sequence is TGTGCCACCAGCGGCCTAGCGGGACCCAATGAGCAGTTCTTC. Protein: CATSGLAGPNEQFF.

This clonotype was observed a few times. This rearrangement joins TRBV7-2 to TRBJ1-2, with a tentative D call TRBD1 (6 bases). The CDR3 has 14 amino acids. Trimming cost V 5 bases and J 3 bases, with 13 bases left between them. The germline CDR1 and CDR2 sequences are SGHTA and FQGNSA. CDR3 amino acids: CASSPTGLDYGYTF. CDR3 DNA: TGTGCCAGCAGCCCGACAGGACTGGACTATGGCTACACCTTC.